One and the same sample provided the 6 T cell receptor beta chains below, sequenced in a study of shared clonotypes between healthy human individuals. The method was immunoSEQ multiplex PCR; TCRdb's version includes in-frame clones alone and lacks a portion of them. The data show roughly 300,000 clones, over 70% seen once. The specimen sequenced was memory CD4+ T cells sorted from blood. Subset described: CD45RA-negative fraction. These receptors were taken from a man aged 30 to 45 in good health.

V gene TRBV18 combines with J gene TRBJ1-1; D is uncertain. V was trimmed by 2 bases and J by 3 bases, leaving 10 bases between them. The CDR3 extends over 14 amino acids. Germline assignment: CDR1 KGHSH and CDR2 LQKENI. The DNA for the CDR3 is TGTGCCAGCTCACCAAAGGGTAGGGACACTGAAGCTTTCTTT. Its protein is CASSPKGRDTEAFF.

The CDR3 spells CASSWQGANYGYTF. The CDR3 region has the DNA TGTGCCAGCAGCTGGCAGGGGGCTAACTATGGCTACACCTTC. This chain connects TRBV11-2 to TRBJ1-2; TRBD1 matches 7 bases. The germline gives CDR1 SGHAT, CDR2 FQNNGV. The CDR3 has 14 residues. V was clipped by 4 bases and J by 0 bases; unmatched bases: 2.

The CDR3 region has the DNA TGTGCCAGCAGCGTAGGACTAGCGGGGGACCCTAATGAGCAGTTCTTC. This codes for CASSVGLAGDPNEQFF. This chain connects TRBV9 to TRBJ2-1; 12 bases fit TRBD2. The CDR3 loop spans 16 amino acids. From germline, CDR1 is SGDLS and CDR2 YYNGEE. The J segment lost 7 bases and the V segment lost 0 bases, leaving 5 bases of the junction unmatched.

The chain employs TRBV25-1 and TRBJ2-5; D is perhaps TRBD1 (6 bases). V shed 1 base and J shed 3 bases, with 9 bases lying between them. This CDR3 has 14 amino acids. CDR1 MGHDK and CDR2 SYGVNS come from the germline V gene. The chain's CDR3 is CASSESTGKETQYF. CDR3 nucleotides: TGTGCCAGCAGTGAATCAACAGGGAAAGAGACCCAGTACTTC.

The chain combines TRBV2 with TRBJ2-3; D is unresolved. The CDR3 is made up of 12 amino acids. The germline V and J ends were trimmed by 6 bases and 2 bases, with 6 bases remaining between them. Per germline, CDR1 SNHLY and CDR2 FYNNEI. The CDR3 sequence is CASSATTDTQYF. The CDR3 bases are TGTGCCAGCAGCGCTACCACAGATACGCAGTATTTT.

For this clone: One end of the junction varies from germline; a read error may be responsible. The chain employs TRBV11-1 and TRBJ2-3; 8 nucleotides match TRBD2. There are 16 residues in the CDR3. Germline assignment: CDR1 SGHAT and CDR2 FQDESV (reference sequence). CDR3 residues: CTSSPLGSGSADTQYF. The CDR3, as DNA: TGTACCAGCAGCCCCTTAGGGAGCGGGAGTGCAGATACGCAGTATTTT.